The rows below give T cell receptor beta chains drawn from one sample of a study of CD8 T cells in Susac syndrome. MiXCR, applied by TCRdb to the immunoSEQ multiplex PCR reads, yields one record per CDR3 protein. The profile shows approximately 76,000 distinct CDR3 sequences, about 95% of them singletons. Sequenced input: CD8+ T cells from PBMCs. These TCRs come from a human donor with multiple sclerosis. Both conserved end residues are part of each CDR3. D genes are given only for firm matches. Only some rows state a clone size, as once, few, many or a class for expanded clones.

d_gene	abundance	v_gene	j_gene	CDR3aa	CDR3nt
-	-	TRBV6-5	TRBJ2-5	CASSYGDKETQYF	TGTGCCAGCAGTTACGGGGACAAGGAGACCCAGTACTTC
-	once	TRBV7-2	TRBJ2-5	CASRAGYQETQYF	TGTGCCAGTCGCGCTGGGTACCAAGAGACCCAGTACTTC
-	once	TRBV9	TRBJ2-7	CASSIMDSSYEQYF	TGTGCCAGCAGCATAATGGACTCCTCCTACGAGCAGTACTTC
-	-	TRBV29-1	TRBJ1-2	CSVDSGADTF	TGCAGCGTGGACAGCGGGGCCGACACCTTC
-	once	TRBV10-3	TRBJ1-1	CATGTTGQLNTEAFF	TGTGCCACCGGCACAACAGGGCAATTGAACACTGAAGCTTTCTTT
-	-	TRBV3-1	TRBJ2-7	CASSQGPSRGPSYEQYF	TGTGCCAGCAGCCAAGGCCCCTCCCGGGGGCCCTCCTACGAGCAGTACTTC
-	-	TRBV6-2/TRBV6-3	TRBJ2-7	CASNQHRASEQYF	TGTGCCAGCAATCAACACAGGGCGTCCGAGCAGTACTTC
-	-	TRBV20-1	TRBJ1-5	CSASPGARKGNSNQPQHF	TGCAGTGCTAGTCCCGGGGCGAGGAAGGGGAATAGCAATCAGCCCCAGCATTTT
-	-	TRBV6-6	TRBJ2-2	CASSLKTSNTGELFF	TGTGCCAGCAGTTTGAAAACATCGAACACCGGGGAGCTGTTTTTT
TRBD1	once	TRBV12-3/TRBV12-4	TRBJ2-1	CASSPGQGALNEQFF	TGTGCCAGCAGTCCTGGACAGGGGGCTCTCAATGAGCAGTTCTTC
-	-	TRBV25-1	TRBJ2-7	CASSLTDDHEQYF	TGTGCCAGCAGTCTGACAGATGATCACGAGCAGTACTTC
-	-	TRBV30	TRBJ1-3	CAWSSRDTLPTIYF	TGTGCCTGGAGCTCCCGGGACACGCTACCCACCATATATTTT
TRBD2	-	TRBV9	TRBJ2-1	CASSARESLYNEQFF	TGTGCCAGCAGCGCGCGGGAGTCTCTCTACAATGAGCAGTTCTTC
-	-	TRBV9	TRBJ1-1	CASSVVSANTEAFF	TGTGCCAGCAGCGTAGTGTCAGCGAACACTGAAGCTTTCTTT
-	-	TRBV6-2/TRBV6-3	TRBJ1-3	CASSYSVGPSVAGNTIYF	TGTGCCAGCAGTTACTCGGTTGGGCCGTCAGTCGCGGGAAACACCATATATTTT
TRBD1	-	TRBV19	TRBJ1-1	CASSIGTGIEAFF	TGTGCCAGTAGTATAGGGACAGGGATTGAAGCTTTCTTT
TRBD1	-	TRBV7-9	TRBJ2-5	CASSSSWDRGMETQYF	TGTGCCAGCAGCTCCTCCTGGGACAGGGGTATGGAGACCCAGTACTTC
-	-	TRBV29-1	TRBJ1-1	CSVRQGEAFF	TGCAGCGTCAGGCAAGGGGAGGCTTTCTTT
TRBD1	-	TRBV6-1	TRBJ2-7	CASSVTGGTYEQYF	TGTGCCAGCAGCGTTACAGGGGGAACCTACGAGCAGTACTTC
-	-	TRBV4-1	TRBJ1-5	CASSQALGEDSNQPQHF	TGCGCCAGCAGCCAGGCCTTAGGGGAGGATAGCAATCAGCCCCAGCATTTT
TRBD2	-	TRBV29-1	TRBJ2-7	CSVHLAETYEQYF	TGCAGCGTGCATCTAGCGGAGACCTACGAGCAGTACTTC
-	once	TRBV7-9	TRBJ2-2	CASSPKRNTGELFF	TGTGCCAGCAGCCCGAAGAGGAACACCGGGGAGCTGTTTTTT
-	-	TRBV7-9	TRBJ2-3	CASSSSWGADTQYF	TGTGCCAGCAGCTCTAGCTGGGGGGCAGATACGCAGTATTTT
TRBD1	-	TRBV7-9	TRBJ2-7	CASSDRGRFSYEQYF	TGTGCCAGCAGTGACAGGGGTCGTTTCTCCTACGAGCAGTACTTC
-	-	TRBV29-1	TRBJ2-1	CSVEEGASSYNEQFF	TGCAGCGTTGAGGAGGGGGCGAGCTCCTACAATGAGCAGTTCTTC
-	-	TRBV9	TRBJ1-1	CASSVHSRGNTEAFF	TGTGCCAGCAGCGTTCACAGTCGGGGGAACACTGAAGCTTTCTTT
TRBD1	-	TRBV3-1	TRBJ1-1	CASSRQTRGRMNTEAFF	TGTGCCAGCAGCCGCCAGACCAGGGGGCGAATGAACACTGAAGCTTTCTTT
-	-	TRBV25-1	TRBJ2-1	CASSEGNEQFF	TGTGCCAGCAGTGAAGGAAATGAGCAGTTCTTC
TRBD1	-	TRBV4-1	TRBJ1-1	CASSLAGQADTEAFF	TGCGCCAGCAGCCTAGCCGGACAGGCAGACACTGAAGCTTTCTTT
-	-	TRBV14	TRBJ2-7	CASSQDRNAYEQYF	TGTGCCAGCAGCCAAGATCGCAACGCTTACGAGCAGTACTTC